The clone carrying this TCR beta chain was counted a few times. Its cognate antigen is unknown. This specimen comes from a study of regulatory T cells in long-lasting Graves disease. Whole-study results and caveats: Newly diagnosed patients had higher TCR diversity than persistent Graves' patients did. Persistent disease preferred TRBV28, TRBJ1-2 and TRBJ2-5.

The CDR3 extends over 16 amino acids. V was cut by 5 bases and J by 0 bases, with 15 bases left in between. Building the TCR beta libraries relied on iRepertoire HTBI primers, and CDR3 regions underwent Arm-PCR. TCRdb re-called the multiplex PCR reads through MiXCR, storing one row per CDR3 protein. Among over 350,000 distinct CDR3 sequences, approximately 16% were seen once, and the ten largest hold under 9%. Time point defined: newly diagnosed GD, antithyroid drugs for less than 3 months. There was RNA extracted from PBMCs, and the TCR library was made from it. The sample was also linked to a second study, of T cells in Graves' hyperthyroidism and ophthalmopathy.

This sequence joins TRBV12-3 or TRBV12-4 and TRBJ2-3; D gene ambiguous. The material was peripheral blood mononuclear cells (PBMCs), obtained at new diagnosis, from a patient treated with antithyroid drugs. This TCR derives from a woman aged 40 to 55 with Graves disease. The CDR3 sequence: CASSVLGYSSTDTQYF. As DNA, the CDR3 is TGTGCCAGCAGTGTCCTAGGTTACTCTAGCACAGATACGCAGTATTTT.